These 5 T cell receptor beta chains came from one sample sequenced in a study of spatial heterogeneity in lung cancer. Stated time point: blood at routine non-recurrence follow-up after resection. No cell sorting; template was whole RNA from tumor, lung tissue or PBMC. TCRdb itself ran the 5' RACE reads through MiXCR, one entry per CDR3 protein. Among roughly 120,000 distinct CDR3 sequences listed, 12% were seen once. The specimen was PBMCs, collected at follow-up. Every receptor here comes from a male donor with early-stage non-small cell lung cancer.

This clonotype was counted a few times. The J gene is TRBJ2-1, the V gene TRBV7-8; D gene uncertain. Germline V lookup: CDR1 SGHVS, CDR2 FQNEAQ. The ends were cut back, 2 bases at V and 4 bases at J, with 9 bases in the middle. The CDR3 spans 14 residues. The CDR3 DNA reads TGTGCCAGCAGCTTAACCGTGGGATACAATGAGCAGTTCTTC. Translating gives CASSLTVGYNEQFF. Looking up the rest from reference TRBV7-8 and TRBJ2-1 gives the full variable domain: GAGVSQSPRYKVAKRGQDVALRCDPISGHVSLFWYQQALGQGPEFLTYFQNEAQLDKSGLPSDRFFAERPEGSVSTLKIQRTQQEDSAVYLCASSLTVGYNEQFFGPGTRLTVL.

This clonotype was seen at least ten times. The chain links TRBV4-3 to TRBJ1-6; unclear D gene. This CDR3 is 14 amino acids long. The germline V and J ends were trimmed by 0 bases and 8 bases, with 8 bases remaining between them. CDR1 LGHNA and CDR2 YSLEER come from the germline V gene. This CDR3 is CASSQDRVDSPLHF. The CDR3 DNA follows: TGCGCCAGCAGCCAAGATAGGGTCGATTCACCCCTCCACTTT.

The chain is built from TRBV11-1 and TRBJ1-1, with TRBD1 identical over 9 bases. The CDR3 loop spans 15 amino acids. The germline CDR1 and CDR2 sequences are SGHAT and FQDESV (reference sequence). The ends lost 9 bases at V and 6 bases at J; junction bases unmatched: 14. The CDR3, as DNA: TGTGCCAGTAAGCTAACGCGGACAGGGGAGGCTGAAGCTTTCTTT. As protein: CASKLTRTGEAEAFF.

The CDR3: CASRDETQYF. In DNA, the CDR3 is TGTGCCAGCAGGGATGAGACCCAGTACTTC. V gene TRBV28 combines with J gene TRBJ2-5, with D hard to call. The V gene's germline CDR1 is MDHEN and CDR2 SYDVKM. The V and J ends lost 6 bases and 5 bases respectively, with 4 bases between them. CDR3 length: 10 residues.

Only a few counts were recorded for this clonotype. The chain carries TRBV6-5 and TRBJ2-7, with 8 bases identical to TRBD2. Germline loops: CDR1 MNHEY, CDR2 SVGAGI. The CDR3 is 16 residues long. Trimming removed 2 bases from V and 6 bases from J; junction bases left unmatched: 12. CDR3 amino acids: CASSYRGGTAYGEQYF. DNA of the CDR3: TGTGCCAGCAGTTACCGGGGGGGGACGGCTTACGGCGAGCAGTACTTC.